Sequencing of this T cell receptor beta chain was carried out in a study of vaccination and CD4 T cells after COVID-19. Treatment meaning: roughly 10-day PBMC culture with coronavirus spike peptide pools or control peptides (ViraFEST assay). With peptide pools, ViraFEST first expanded antigen-specific T cells and afterwards sequenced their TCRs. With approximately 10 ug/ml peptide pools and roughly 9.4 IU/ml IL-2, PBMCs were cultured at 1.5 million to 2 million per well. The Oncomine TCR Beta short-read assay was what sequenced the DNA obtained from cultured CD4+ T cells. TCRdb reprocessed the PCR reads with MiXCR, giving one entry per CDR3 protein. The sample has around 8,400 distinct CDR3 sequences, around two thirds seen once. From germline, CDR1 is LNHDA and CDR2 SQIVND (reference sequence). Deletions cut 4 bases from V and 2 bases from J, with 8 bases between. The length of the CDR3 is 13 residues.

In regard to this clonotype: Antigen specificity is unknown.

The receptor was isolated from a human donor who had recovered from COVID-19. What was sequenced was CD4+ T cells from blood, cultured in vitro. V is TRBV19 and J is TRBJ1-1; D may be TRBD1 (5 bases). The CDR3 region is CASSTRVNTEAFF. The CDR3 coding sequence is TGTGCCAGTAGTACCAGGGTTAACACTGAAGCTTTCTTT.